These T cell receptor beta chains were read from a single sample in a study of cytomegalovirus exposure and HLA in healthy donors. TCRdb's copy holds only in-frame clones and misses some; the assay was immunoSEQ multiplex PCR. The sample holds about 150,000 clones, less than 90% seen once. The source material was PBMCs. These receptors all come from a woman aged 18-29 years in good health and CMV-seronegative. CDR3s include the opening cysteine and the closing phenylalanine or tryptophan. D genes are given only for firm matches. Not every row has a clone size; where given, it reads once, few, many or a size class.

once,-,TRBV5-5,TRBJ1-3,CASSSAGTNSGNTIYF,TGTGCCAGCAGCTCGGCCGGGACAAACTCTGGAAACACCATATATTTT
few,-,TRBV7-2,TRBJ2-5,CASSLQQETQYF,TGTGCCAGCAGCTTGCAGCAAGAGACCCAGTACTTC
-,TRBD1,TRBV2,TRBJ2-7,CATAEDRDLEQYF,TGTGCCACAGCAGAGGACAGGGACCTCGAGCAGTACTTC
-,TRBD1,TRBV28,TRBJ2-7,CASTQAGTGIYEQYF,TGTGCCAGCACCCAAGCCGGGACAGGGATCTACGAGCAGTACTTC
-,-,TRBV19,TRBJ1-2,CASSRQTYNYGYTF,TGTGCCAGTAGTAGACAGACCTATAACTATGGCTACACCTTC
-,-,TRBV5-1,TRBJ1-2,CASSQTAVESGYTF,TGCGCCAGCAGCCAAACCGCCGTCGAGTCTGGCTACACCTTC
-,-,TRBV4-1,TRBJ2-7,CASSQRGRSEQYF,TGCGCCAGCAGCCAGAGAGGAAGGTCCGAGCAGTACTTC
once,-,TRBV7-8,TRBJ2-6,CASSLTPSSGLRANVLTF,TGTGCCAGCAGCTTAACTCCAAGCAGTGGGCTTCGGGCCAACGTCCTGACTTTC
-,-,TRBV19,TRBJ1-2,CASSIAWQSYTF,TGTGCCAGTAGTATAGCTTGGCAGAGCTACACCTTC
-,TRBD2,TRBV27,TRBJ2-7,CASSFDTSGSTYEQYF,TGTGCCAGCAGTTTCGATACTAGCGGGAGTACCTACGAGCAGTACTTC
-,-,TRBV27,TRBJ2-7,CASSLGVGTWGEQYF,TGTGCCAGCAGTTTGGGAGTCGGGACTTGGGGAGAGCAGTACTTC
-,-,TRBV7-2,TRBJ2-3,CASSLAGGAQYF,TGTGCCAGCAGCTTAGCTGGAGGGGCCCAGTATTTT
-,-,TRBV6-6,TRBJ1-2,CASTAGINYGYTF,TGTGCCAGCACTGCAGGGATAAACTATGGCTACACCTTC
-,TRBD2,TRBV30,TRBJ2-5,CAWSVALGGRSQETQYF,TGTGCCTGGAGTGTAGCCCTCGGGGGGAGAAGCCAAGAGACCCAGTACTTC
-,-,TRBV19,TRBJ1-5,CASSISLNQPQHF,TGTGCCAGTAGTATATCTCTCAATCAGCCCCAGCATTTT
-,TRBD1,TRBV27,TRBJ1-1,CASSSGQVRTEAFF,TGTGCCAGCAGTTCCGGACAGGTTAGAACTGAAGCTTTCTTT
-,TRBD2,TRBV5-1,TRBJ2-7,CASSLAGLAGYEQYF,TGCGCCAGCAGCTTGGCGGGGCTAGCGGGCTACGAGCAGTACTTC
-,TRBD1,TRBV27,TRBJ1-2,CASSPGGAINYGYTF,TGTGCCAGCAGTCCAGGGGGCGCGATAAACTATGGCTACACCTTC
-,TRBD1,TRBV6-6,TRBJ2-1,CASSNGQVDNEQFF,TGTGCCAGCAGTAACGGACAGGTAGACAATGAGCAGTTCTTC
-,TRBD2,TRBV28,TRBJ2-7,CASSPWGTSGYEQYF,TGTGCCAGCAGCCCATGGGGGACTAGCGGCTACGAGCAGTACTTC
-,-,TRBV6-4,TRBJ1-5,CARLLTGCNQPQHF,TGTGCCAGGTTATTGACGGGTTGTAATCAGCCCCAGCATTTT
-,TRBD2,TRBV9,TRBJ2-1,CASSVGWLAGSSEQFF,TGTGCCAGCAGCGTAGGATGGTTAGCGGGATCGAGTGAGCAGTTCTTC
-,-,TRBV9,TRBJ1-2,CASSVDRAGRGYTF,TGTGCCAGCAGCGTAGACAGGGCCGGGAGGGGCTACACCTTC
-,-,TRBV30,TRBJ1-4,CAWNNRQAPTNEKLFF,TGTGCCTGGAACAACCGACAGGCTCCAACTAATGAAAAACTGTTTTTT
-,-,TRBV27,TRBJ2-7,CASSFQGLGYEQYF,TGTGCCAGCAGTTTCCAGGGATTGGGCTACGAGCAGTACTTC
-,-,TRBV10-2,TRBJ1-2,CASSEWPNYGYTF,TGCGCCAGCAGTGAGTGGCCTAACTATGGCTACACCTTC
-,TRBD2,TRBV5-1,TRBJ2-5,CASSPGLAGVSETQYF,TGCGCCAGCAGCCCAGGACTAGCGGGAGTTTCGGAGACCCAGTACTTC
once,TRBD1,TRBV6-1,TRBJ1-5,CASSQQGLSNQPQHF,TGTGCCAGCAGTCAACAGGGGCTTAGCAATCAGCCCCAGCATTTT
once,TRBD2,TRBV6-4,TRBJ2-3,CASSEREGADTQYF,TGTGCCAGCAGTGAGCGGGAGGGGGCAGATACGCAGTATTTT
-,TRBD2,TRBV27,TRBJ2-3,CATGRGVGIDTQYF,TGTGCCACGGGACGGGGGGTGGGGATCGATACGCAGTATTTT
-,-,TRBV28,TRBJ2-7,CASSQGLPSYEQYF,TGTGCCAGCAGCCAGGGGCTCCCATCCTACGAGCAGTACTTC
once,-,TRBV4-1,TRBJ2-7,CASSQAPPEQAAYEQYF,TGCGCCAGCAGCCAAGCTCCCCCCGAACAGGCTGCCTACGAGCAGTACTTC
-,-,TRBV30,TRBJ2-2,CAWSNLGANTGELFF,TGTGCCTGGAGTAATTTGGGCGCGAACACCGGGGAGCTGTTTTTT
-,TRBD2,TRBV28,TRBJ2-2,CASSLWRLAGSATGELFF,TGTGCCAGCAGTTTATGGAGGCTAGCGGGATCCGCCACCGGGGAGCTGTTTTTT
-,TRBD1,TRBV5-1,TRBJ2-7,CASSLAWAGGDPYEQYF,TGCGCCAGCAGCTTGGCCTGGGCAGGGGGTGACCCCTACGAGCAGTACTTC
-,-,TRBV12-5,TRBJ2-7,CASGFGHGQREQYF,TGTGCTAGTGGTTTTGGACACGGACAGCGCGAGCAGTACTTC
-,TRBD2,TRBV19,TRBJ2-7,CASSETSGTYEQYF,TGTGCCAGTAGTGAGACTAGCGGGACCTACGAGCAGTACTTC
-,-,TRBV6-6,TRBJ2-1,CASSPPLVVRRNEQFF,TGTGCCAGCAGTCCACCCCTAGTTGTTAGAAGGAATGAGCAGTTCTTC
-,TRBD1,TRBV6-5,TRBJ1-4,CASSGQGRGGKLFF,TGTGCCAGCAGTGGACAGGGAAGGGGCGGGAAACTGTTTTTT
-,TRBD2,TRBV7-3,TRBJ2-3,CASSLGSTSGGDTQYF,TGTGCCAGCAGCTTAGGTTCGACTAGCGGGGGAGATACGCAGTATTTT
once,TRBD2,TRBV27,TRBJ2-5,CASSSTTSGETQYF,TGTGCCAGCAGTTCTACGACTAGCGGAGAGACCCAGTACTTC
-,TRBD2,TRBV19,TRBJ2-2,CASSIPAGVFTGELFF,TGTGCCAGTAGTATACCTGCGGGAGTCTTTACCGGGGAGCTGTTTTTT
once,TRBD2,TRBV28,TRBJ2-3,CASSLGRGDGDTQYF,TGTGCCAGCAGTTTAGGGCGGGGGGACGGAGATACGCAGTATTTT
once,TRBD2,TRBV6-5,TRBJ2-7,CASRSGTRSGEQYF,TGTGCCAGCAGATCCGGGACTAGAAGTGGCGAGCAGTACTTC
-,-,TRBV27,TRBJ2-7,CASSPTGSYEQYF,TGTGCCAGCAGCCCTACTGGCTCCTACGAGCAGTACTTC
-,-,TRBV28,TRBJ1-1,CASSLGWRGRARVTEAFF,TGTGCCAGCAGTTTAGGGTGGAGGGGACGGGCGAGGGTCACTGAAGCTTTCTTT
once,TRBD1,TRBV5-1,TRBJ2-7,CASSSNPIGTGEEQYF,TGCGCCAGCAGCTCGAACCCGATCGGGACAGGGGAGGAGCAGTACTTC
-,TRBD1,TRBV19,TRBJ1-4,CASSPGQGGEKLFF,TGTGCCAGTAGCCCGGGACAGGGTGGCGAAAAACTGTTTTTT
few,-,TRBV18,TRBJ1-4,CASSPSGRGSSNEKLFF,TGTGCCAGCTCACCGTCGGGCAGGGGTAGTTCTAATGAAAAACTGTTTTTT
-,TRBD1,TRBV15,TRBJ2-7,CATSSFRDRDYEQYF,TGTGCCACCAGCAGTTTCCGGGACAGGGACTACGAGCAGTACTTC
-,TRBD2,TRBV9,TRBJ2-3,CASSVALREGTDTQYF,TGTGCCAGCAGCGTAGCATTGCGGGAGGGGACAGATACGCAGTATTTT
-,-,TRBV10-2,TRBJ2-7,CASQTVSYEQYF,TGCGCCAGCCAGACAGTTTCCTACGAGCAGTACTTC
-,-,TRBV7-9,TRBJ1-2,CSSSLIAQGLFLGYTF,TGTTCCAGCAGCTTAATTGCGCAGGGCTTGTTTCTCGGCTACACCTTC
-,TRBD2,TRBV4-1,TRBJ2-5,CASSQGESIAGGETQYF,TGCGCCAGCAGCCAAGGGGAGTCGATAGCGGGGGGGGAGACCCAGTACTTC
-,-,TRBV18,TRBJ1-1,CASSPLGQMNTEAFF,TGTGCCAGCTCGCCCTTGGGGCAGATGAACACTGAAGCTTTCTTT
-,-,TRBV11-2,TRBJ2-7,CASSLVRGRTYEQYF,TGTGCCAGCAGCTTAGTGCGGGGAAGAACCTACGAGCAGTACTTC
-,-,TRBV27,TRBJ1-1,CASSLGQGSLNTEAFF,TGTGCCAGCAGTTTGGGGCAGGGGAGCTTGAACACTGAAGCTTTCTTT
once,-,TRBV7-2,TRBJ2-7,CASSLVSGAPYEQYF,TGTGCCAGCAGCTTAGTTTCAGGGGCCCCCTACGAGCAGTACTTC
-,TRBD2,TRBV2,TRBJ2-5,CASRPTGTSGLYQETQYF,TGTGCCAGCAGACCAACCGGGACTAGCGGATTGTACCAAGAGACCCAGTACTTC